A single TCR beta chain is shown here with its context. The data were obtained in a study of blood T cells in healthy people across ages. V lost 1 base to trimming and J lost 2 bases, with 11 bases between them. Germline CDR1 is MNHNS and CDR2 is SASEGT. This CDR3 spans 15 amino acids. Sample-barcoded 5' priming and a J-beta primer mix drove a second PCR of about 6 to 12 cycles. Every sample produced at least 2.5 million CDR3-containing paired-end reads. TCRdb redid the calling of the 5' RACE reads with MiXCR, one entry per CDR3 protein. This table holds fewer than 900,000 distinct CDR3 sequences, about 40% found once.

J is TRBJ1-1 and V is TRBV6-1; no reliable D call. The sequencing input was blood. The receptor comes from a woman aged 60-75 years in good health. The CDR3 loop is CASSEVNPPNTEAFF. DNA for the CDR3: TGTGCCAGCAGTGAAGTAAACCCACCAAACACTGAAGCTTTCTTT.